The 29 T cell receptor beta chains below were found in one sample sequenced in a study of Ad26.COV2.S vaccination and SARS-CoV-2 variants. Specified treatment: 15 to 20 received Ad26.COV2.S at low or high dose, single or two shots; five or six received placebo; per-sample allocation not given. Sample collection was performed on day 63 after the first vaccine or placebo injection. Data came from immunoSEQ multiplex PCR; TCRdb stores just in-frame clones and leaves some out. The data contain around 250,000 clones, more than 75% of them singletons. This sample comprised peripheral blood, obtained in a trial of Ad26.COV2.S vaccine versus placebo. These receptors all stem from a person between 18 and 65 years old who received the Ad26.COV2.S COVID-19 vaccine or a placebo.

CDR3 in amino acids: CASSPGQGPETQYF. The CDR3 DNA is TGTGCCAGCAGCCCGGGACAGGGGCCAGAGACCCAGTACTTC. The V and J genes are TRBV11-2 and TRBJ2-5; 10 bases map to TRBD1. This CDR3 spans 14 amino acids. V was clipped by 5 bases and J by 4 bases; unmatched bases: 4. CDR1 is SGHAT and CDR2 is FQNNGV in the germline V gene. Full variable domain (missing parts from reference TRBV11-2 and TRBJ2-5): EAGVAQSPRYKIIEKRQSVAFWCNPISGHATLYWYQQILGQGPKLLIQFQNNGVVDDSQLPKDRFSAERLKGVDSTLKIQPAKLEDSAVYLCASSPGQGPETQYFGPGTRLLVL.

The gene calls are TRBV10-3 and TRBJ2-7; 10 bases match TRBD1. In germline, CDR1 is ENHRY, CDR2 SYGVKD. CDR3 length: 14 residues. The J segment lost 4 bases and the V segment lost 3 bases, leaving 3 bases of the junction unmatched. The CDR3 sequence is CAISDGQGGYEQYF. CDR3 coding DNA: TGTGCCATCAGTGATGGACAGGGGGGGTACGAGCAGTACTTC.

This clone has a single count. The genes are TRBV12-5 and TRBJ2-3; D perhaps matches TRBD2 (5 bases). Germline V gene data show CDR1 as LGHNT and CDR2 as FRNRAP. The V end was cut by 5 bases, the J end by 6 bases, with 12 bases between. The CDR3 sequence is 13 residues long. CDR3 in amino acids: CASGSGPIDTQYF. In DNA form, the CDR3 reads TGTGCTAGTGGTAGCGGACCGATTGATACGCAGTATTTT.

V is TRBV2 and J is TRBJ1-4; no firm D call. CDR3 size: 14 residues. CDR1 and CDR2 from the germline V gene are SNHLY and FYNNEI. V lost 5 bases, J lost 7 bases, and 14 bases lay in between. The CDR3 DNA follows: TGTGCCAGCAGTCTGGAGGGAGTAGGTGAAAAACTGTTTTTT. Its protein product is CASSLEGVGEKLFF.

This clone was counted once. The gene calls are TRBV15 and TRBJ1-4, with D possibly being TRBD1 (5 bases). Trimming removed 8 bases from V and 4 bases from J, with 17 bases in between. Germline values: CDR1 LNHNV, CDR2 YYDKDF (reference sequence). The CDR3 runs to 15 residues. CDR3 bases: TGTGCCACCCGGCAAGGGGAGGGGTATAATGAAAAACTGTTTTTT. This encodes CATRQGEGYNEKLFF.

The CDR3 reads CAWSQRVGQPQHF. DNA for the CDR3: TGTGCCTGGAGCCAACGAGTAGGGCAGCCCCAGCATTTT. This rearrangement joins TRBV30 to TRBJ1-5; D remains unclear. CDR1 and CDR2 (germline): GTSNPN, SVGIG (reference sequence). This CDR3 contains 13 residues. V was shortened by 3 bases and J by 7 bases, with 13 bases between the two germline ends.

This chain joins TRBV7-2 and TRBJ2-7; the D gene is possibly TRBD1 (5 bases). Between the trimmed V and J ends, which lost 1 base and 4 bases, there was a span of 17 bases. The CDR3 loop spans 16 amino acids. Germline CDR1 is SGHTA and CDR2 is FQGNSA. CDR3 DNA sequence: TGTGCCAGCAGCTTAGACAGGAGTAACGGCGTTTACGAGCAGTACTTC. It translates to CASSLDRSNGVYEQYF.

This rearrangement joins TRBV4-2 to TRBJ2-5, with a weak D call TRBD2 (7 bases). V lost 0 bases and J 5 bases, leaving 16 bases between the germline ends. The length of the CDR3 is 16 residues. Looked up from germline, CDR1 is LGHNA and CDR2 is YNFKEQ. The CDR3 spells CASSQDFGGGAETQYF. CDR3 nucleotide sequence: TGTGCCAGCAGCCAAGATTTTGGAGGGGGGGCGGAGACCCAGTACTTC.

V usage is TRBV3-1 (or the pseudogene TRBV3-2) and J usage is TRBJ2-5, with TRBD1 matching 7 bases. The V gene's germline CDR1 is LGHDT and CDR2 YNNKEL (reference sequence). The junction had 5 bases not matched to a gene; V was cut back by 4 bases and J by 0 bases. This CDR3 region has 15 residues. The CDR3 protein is CASSLTQGYQETQYF. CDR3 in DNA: TGTGCCAGCAGCCTAACACAGGGGTACCAAGAGACCCAGTACTTC.

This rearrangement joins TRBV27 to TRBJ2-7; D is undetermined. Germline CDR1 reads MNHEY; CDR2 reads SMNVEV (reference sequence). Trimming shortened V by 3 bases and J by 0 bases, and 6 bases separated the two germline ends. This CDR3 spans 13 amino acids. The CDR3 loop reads CASSFDLSYEQYF. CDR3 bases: TGTGCCAGCAGTTTTGACCTCTCCTACGAGCAGTACTTC.

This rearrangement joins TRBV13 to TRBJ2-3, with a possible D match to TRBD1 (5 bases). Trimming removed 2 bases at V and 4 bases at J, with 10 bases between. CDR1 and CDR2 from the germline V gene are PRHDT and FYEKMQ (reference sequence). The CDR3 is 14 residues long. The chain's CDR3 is CASSLNAGPDTQYF. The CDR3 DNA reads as TGTGCCAGCAGCTTAAACGCAGGGCCAGATACGCAGTATTTT.

In DNA form, the CDR3 reads TGTGCCAGCAGCTTAGGCTTGGGCACTGAAGCTTTCTTT. It translates to CASSLGLGTEAFF. The chain couples TRBV11-1 to TRBJ1-1; D gene uncertain. V was cut by 1 base and J by 4 bases, with 7 bases left in between. Germline V lookup: CDR1 SGHAT, CDR2 FQDESV (reference sequence). The length of the CDR3 is 13 residues.

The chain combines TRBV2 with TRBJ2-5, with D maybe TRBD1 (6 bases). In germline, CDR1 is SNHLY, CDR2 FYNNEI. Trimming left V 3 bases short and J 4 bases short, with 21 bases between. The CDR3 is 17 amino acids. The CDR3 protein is CASSDSMGARSGETQYF. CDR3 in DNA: TGTGCCAGCAGTGACTCTATGGGGGCTAGGTCGGGAGAGACCCAGTACTTC.

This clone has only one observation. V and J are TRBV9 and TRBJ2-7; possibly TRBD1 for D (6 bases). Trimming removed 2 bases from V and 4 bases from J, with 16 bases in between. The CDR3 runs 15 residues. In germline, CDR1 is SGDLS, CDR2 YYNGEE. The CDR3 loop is CASSVATGNTYEQYF. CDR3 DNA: TGTGCCAGCAGCGTGGCGACAGGCAATACGTACGAGCAGTACTTC.

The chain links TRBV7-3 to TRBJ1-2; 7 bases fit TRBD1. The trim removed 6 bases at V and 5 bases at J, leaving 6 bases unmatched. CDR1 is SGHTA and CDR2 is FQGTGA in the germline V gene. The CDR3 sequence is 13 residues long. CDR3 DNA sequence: TGTGCCAGCAGTCCGGGACAGAATTATGGCTACACCTTC. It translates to CASSPGQNYGYTF.

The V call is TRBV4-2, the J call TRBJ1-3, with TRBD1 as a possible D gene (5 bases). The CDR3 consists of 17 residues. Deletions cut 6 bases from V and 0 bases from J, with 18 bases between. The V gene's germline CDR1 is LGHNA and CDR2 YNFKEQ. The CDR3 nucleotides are TGTGCCAGCAGGGGATATTTGGGGCCTTACTCTGGAAACACCATATATTTT. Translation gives CASRGYLGPYSGNTIYF.

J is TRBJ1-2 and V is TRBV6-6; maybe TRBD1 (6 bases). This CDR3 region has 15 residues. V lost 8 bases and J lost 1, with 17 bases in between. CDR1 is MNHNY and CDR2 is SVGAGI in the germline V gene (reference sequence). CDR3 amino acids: CASAPGEAYNYGYTF. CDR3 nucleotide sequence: TGTGCCAGCGCACCAGGGGAGGCCTATAACTATGGCTACACCTTC.

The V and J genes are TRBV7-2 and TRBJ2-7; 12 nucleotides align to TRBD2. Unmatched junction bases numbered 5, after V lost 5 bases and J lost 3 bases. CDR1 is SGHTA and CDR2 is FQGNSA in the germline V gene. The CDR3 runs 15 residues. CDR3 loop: CASSLLAGGRYEQYF. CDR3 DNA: TGTGCCAGCAGCCTACTAGCGGGAGGCCGCTACGAGCAGTACTTC.

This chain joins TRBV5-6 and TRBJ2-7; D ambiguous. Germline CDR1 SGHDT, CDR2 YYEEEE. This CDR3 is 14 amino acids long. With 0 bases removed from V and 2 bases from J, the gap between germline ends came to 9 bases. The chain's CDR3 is CASSLVVGTYEQYF. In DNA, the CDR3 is TGTGCCAGCAGCTTGGTTGTAGGGACCTACGAGCAGTACTTC.

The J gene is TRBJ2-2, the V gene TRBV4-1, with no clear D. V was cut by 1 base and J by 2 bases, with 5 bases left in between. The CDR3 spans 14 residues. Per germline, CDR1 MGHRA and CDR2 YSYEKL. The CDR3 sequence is CASSQGPNTGELFF. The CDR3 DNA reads TGCGCCAGCAGCCAAGGACCCAACACCGGGGAGCTGTTTTTT.

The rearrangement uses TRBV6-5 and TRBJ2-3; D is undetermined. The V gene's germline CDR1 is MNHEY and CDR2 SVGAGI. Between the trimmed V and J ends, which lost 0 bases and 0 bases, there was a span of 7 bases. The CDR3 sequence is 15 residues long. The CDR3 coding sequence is TGTGCCAGCAGTTACTCCCGACGGAGCACAGATACGCAGTATTTT. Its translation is CASSYSRRSTDTQYF.

The CDR3: CASSLSPSYEQYF. The DNA for the CDR3 is TGTGCCAGCAGCTTATCTCCCTCCTACGAGCAGTACTTC. This rearrangement joins TRBV11-1 to TRBJ2-7; D is unclear. Between the trimmed V and J ends, which lost 2 bases and 0 bases, there was a span of 5 bases. Germline CDR1 and CDR2: SGHAT and FQDESV (reference sequence). The CDR3 is 13 residues long.

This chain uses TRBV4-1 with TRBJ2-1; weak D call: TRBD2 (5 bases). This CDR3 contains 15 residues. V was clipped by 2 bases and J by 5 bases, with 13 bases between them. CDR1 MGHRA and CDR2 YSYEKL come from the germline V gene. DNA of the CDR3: TGCGCCAGCAGCCAAATTAGCGAAATTGACAATGAGCAGTTCTTC. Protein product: CASSQISEIDNEQFF.

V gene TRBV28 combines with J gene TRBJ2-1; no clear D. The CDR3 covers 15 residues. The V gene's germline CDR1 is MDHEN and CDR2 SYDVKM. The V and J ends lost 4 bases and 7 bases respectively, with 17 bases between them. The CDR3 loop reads CASSSGEGMRNEQFF. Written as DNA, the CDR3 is TGTGCCAGCAGTTCTGGGGAAGGGATGAGGAATGAGCAGTTCTTC. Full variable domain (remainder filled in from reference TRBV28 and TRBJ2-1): DVKVTQSSRYLVKRTGEKVFLECVQDMDHENMFWYRQDPGLGLRLIYFSYDVKMKEKGDIPEGYSVSREKKERFSLILESASTNQTSMYLCASSSGEGMRNEQFFGPGTRLTVL.

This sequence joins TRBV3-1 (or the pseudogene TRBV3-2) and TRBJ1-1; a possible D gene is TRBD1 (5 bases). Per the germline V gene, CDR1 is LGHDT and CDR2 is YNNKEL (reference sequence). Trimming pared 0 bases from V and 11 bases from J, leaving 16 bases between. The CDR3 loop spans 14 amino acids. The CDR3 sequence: CASSQDGGTLSAFF. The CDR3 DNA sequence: TGTGCCAGCAGCCAAGATGGGGGGACCTTGTCCGCTTTCTTT.

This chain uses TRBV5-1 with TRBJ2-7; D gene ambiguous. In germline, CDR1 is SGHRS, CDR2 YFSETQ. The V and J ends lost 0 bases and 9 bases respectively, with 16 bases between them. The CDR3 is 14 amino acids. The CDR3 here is CASSLAGLGSVQYF. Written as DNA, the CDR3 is TGCGCCAGCAGCTTGGCCGGGCTAGGATCGGTGCAGTACTTC.

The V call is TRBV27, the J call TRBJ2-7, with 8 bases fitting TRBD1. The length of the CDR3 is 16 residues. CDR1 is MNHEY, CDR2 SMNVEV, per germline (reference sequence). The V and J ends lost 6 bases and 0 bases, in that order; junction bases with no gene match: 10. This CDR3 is CASRIYRGSSSYEQYF. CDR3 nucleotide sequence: TGTGCCAGCAGGATCTACAGGGGGTCAAGCTCCTACGAGCAGTACTTC.

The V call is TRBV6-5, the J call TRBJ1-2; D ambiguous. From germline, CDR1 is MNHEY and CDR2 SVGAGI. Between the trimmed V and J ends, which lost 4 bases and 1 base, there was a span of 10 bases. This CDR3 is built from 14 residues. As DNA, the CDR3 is TGTGCCAGCAGTTCCCCGACACATAACTATGGCTACACCTTC. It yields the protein CASSSPTHNYGYTF.

The CDR3 loop is CASRPEGTPYEQYF. CDR3 sequence (DNA): TGTGCCAGCAGACCGGAAGGGACACCCTACGAGCAGTACTTC. The V gene is TRBV6-5, the J gene TRBJ2-7; D is perhaps TRBD1 (6 bases). V was shortened by 6 bases and J by 2 bases, with 14 bases between the two germline ends. CDR3 length equals 14 residues. CDR1 MNHEY and CDR2 SVGAGI come from the germline V gene.